This T cell receptor (beta chain) was observed in a study of patients and donors after allogeneic stem cell transplantation. TCRdb re-derived calls from the RT-PCR reads in MiXCR, one entry per CDR3 protein. The data hold approximately 200,000 distinct CDR3 sequences, with around two fifths observed a single time. The V gene's germline CDR1 is DFQATT and CDR2 SNEGSKA (reference sequence). This CDR3 has 13 amino acids. The germline V and J ends were trimmed by 5 bases and 3 bases, with 14 bases remaining between them. In its sample, this clonotype was seen once. Material for sequencing was blood, either unsorted or a sorted T cell fraction (not recorded which). The source is a human donor who was either an allogeneic HSCT recipient or a stem cell or donor lymphocyte infusion donor (not recorded which). It is not recorded whose cells these are; they may come from a transplant donor. The chain employs TRBV20-1 and TRBJ2-7; tentatively, D is TRBD2 (6 bases). The CDR3 DNA follows: TGCAGTGCTCGGCTAGCGACCTTCTACGAGCAGTACTTC. Encoded protein: CSARLATFYEQYF.